This T cell receptor (beta chain) derives from a study of technical replicates of blood from a handful of donors. Produced via immunoSEQ multiplex PCR; TCRdb's table is partial and in-frame only. This table has about 70,000 clones, approximately 96% appearing once. V was clipped by 4 bases and J by 5 bases; unmatched bases: 6. The length of the CDR3 is 15 residues. The germline V gene encodes CDR1 SGHDT and CDR2 YYEEEE. This TCR was recovered from a human donor in good health. The V gene is TRBV5-6, the J gene TRBJ2-1; 10 positions match TRBD1. Sequencing used T cells isolated from PBMCs. The CDR3: CASSLGQGKNNEQFF. CDR3 DNA: TGTGCCAGCAGCCTGGGACAGGGGAAAAACAATGAGCAGTTCTTC.